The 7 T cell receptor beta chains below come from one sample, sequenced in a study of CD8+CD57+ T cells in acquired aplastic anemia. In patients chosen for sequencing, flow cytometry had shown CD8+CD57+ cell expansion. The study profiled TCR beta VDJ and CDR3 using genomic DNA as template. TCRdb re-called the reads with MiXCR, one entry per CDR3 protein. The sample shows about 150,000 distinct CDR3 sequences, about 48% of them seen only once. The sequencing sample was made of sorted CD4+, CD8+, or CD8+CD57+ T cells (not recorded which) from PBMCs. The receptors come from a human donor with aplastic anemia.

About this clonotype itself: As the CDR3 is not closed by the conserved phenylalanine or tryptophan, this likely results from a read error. The CDR3 DNA is TGTGCCACCAGCAGAGAACGGCTGAACACTGAAGCTTTCTTA. Protein sequence: CATSRERLNTEAFL. The chain uses TRBV15 and TRBJ1-1; D call uncertain. The CDR3 loop spans 14 amino acids. V was cut by 0 bases and J by 0 bases, with 5 bases left in between. CDR1 is LNHNV and CDR2 is YYDKDF in the germline V gene (reference sequence).

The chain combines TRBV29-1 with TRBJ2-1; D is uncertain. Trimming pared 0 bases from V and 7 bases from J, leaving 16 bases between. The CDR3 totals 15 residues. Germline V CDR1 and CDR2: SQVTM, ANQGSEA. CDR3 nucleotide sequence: TGCAGCGTTGAAGATGGGATCGTAAGTGGGAATGAGCAGTTCTTC. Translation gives CSVEDGIVSGNEQFF.

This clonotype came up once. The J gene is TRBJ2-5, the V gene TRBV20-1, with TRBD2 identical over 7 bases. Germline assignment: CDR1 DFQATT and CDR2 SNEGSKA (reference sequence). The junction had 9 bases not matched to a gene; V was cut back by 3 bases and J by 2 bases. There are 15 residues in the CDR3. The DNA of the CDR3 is TGCAGTGCTAGGCCTCTAGCGGAGGTTCAAGAGACCCAGTACTTC. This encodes CSARPLAEVQETQYF.

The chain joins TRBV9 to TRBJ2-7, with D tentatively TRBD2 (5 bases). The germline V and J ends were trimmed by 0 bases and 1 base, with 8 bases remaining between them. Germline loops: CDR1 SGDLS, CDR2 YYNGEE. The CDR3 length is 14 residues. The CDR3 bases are TGTGCCAGCAGCGTAGTCGAGGGATCCTACGAGCAGTACTTC. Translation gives CASSVVEGSYEQYF.

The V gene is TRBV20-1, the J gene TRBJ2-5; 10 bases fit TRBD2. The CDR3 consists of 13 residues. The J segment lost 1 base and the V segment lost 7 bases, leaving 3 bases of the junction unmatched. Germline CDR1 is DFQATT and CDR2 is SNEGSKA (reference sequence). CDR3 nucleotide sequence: TGCAGTGGCATAGCGGGGGGCCAAGAGACCCAGTACTTC. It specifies CSGIAGGQETQYF.

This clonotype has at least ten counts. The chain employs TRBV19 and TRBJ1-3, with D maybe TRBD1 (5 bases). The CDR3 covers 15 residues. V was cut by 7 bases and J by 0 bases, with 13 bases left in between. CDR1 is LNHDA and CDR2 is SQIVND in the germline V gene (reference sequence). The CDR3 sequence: CASTQQASSGNTIYF. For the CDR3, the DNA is TGTGCCAGTACGCAACAGGCTAGCTCTGGAAACACCATATATTTT.

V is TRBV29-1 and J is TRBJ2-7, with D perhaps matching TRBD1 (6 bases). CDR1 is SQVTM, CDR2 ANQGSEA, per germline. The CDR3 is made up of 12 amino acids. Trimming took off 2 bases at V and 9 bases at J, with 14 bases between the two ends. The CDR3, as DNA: TGCAGCGTTGAAATCGGACAGCCCGGGCAGTACTTC. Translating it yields CSVEIGQPGQYF.